This TCR beta chain was observed in a study of long-term antiretroviral therapy in people with HIV. Researchers ran immunoSEQ v3.0 at survey level. Using immunoSEQ multiplex PCR, the repertoire was profiled, and TCRdb retains in-frame clones only, with some absent. The sample has tens of thousands of clones, approximately 89% seen once; the top ten hold roughly 5%. From germline, CDR1 is SGHAT and CDR2 FQNNGV. The CDR3 runs 14 residues. The J segment lost 4 bases and the V segment lost 5 bases, leaving 7 bases of the junction unmatched. This material consisted of unsorted PBMCs, taken 0.1 years before starting antiretroviral therapy. The receptor was derived from a woman between 50 and 59 years old with HIV. This chain connects TRBV11-2 to TRBJ1-2, with 7 bases fitting TRBD1. DNA of the CDR3: TGTGCCAGCAGCCCCGACAGGGTAGGCTATGGCTACACCTTC. Translation gives CASSPDRVGYGYTF.